This is a list of T cell receptor beta chains from one sample in a study of OX40 agonist ivuxolimab in advanced cancers. Clones were read by immunoSEQ multiplex PCR, and TCRdb kept only the in-frame ones, dropping some. The sample lists 60,000 to 100,000 clones, roughly 84% occurring once. Sequenced here: CD4+ or CD8+ T cells sorted from blood, sampled in a trial of the OX40 agonist ivuxolimab. Receptors originate from an adult with an advanced solid tumor such as melanoma, head and neck, liver or kidney cancer. CDR3s include the opening cysteine and the closing phenylalanine or tryptophan.

j_call v_call cdr3_aa
TRBJ1-5 TRBV6-5 CATGAGINQPQHF
TRBJ1-4 TRBV18 CASSTGPGGGNEKLFF
TRBJ2-3 TRBV19 CASSGGIVTDTQYF
TRBJ1-4 TRBV7-2 CASSFRGEEKLFF
TRBJ2-7 TRBV6-1 CASILGQGTYEQYF
TRBJ2-7 TRBV6-1 CASSITAPDEQYF
TRBJ1-6 TRBV5-4 CASSQRGQGWDSPLHF
TRBJ2-1 TRBV4-3 CASSQDPTGGPYNEQFF
TRBJ2-7 TRBV28 CASSPRVWTGVYEQYF
TRBJ1-2 TRBV4-3 CASSQDQPSSFFYGYTF
TRBJ2-3 TRBV10-2 CATRQGMLDTQYF
TRBJ1-2 TRBV4-2 CASSQESPRPPTGLYGYTF
TRBJ2-2 TRBV5-1 CASSLRANTGELFF
TRBJ2-7 TRBV28 CASRPWASGNYEQYF
TRBJ2-5 TRBV11-2 CASSSGTGGPQETQYF
TRBJ2-5 TRBV11-2 CASSVRAFEGQETQYF
TRBJ1-5 TRBV11-2 CASSLNSGGNQPQHF
TRBJ1-4 TRBV2 CASSTTGGGEKLFF